Detailed here is one TCR beta chain. Its target is not known. The record originates from a study of identical twins. Broader study findings: Analyses of zero insertions could be partly confounded by invariant MAIT and iNKT cells. While abundant cord blood beta clonotypes carried fewer insertions, memory repertoires showed no such pattern. Weaker excess twin sharing was observed in beta out-of-frame sequences. The conclusions drew on cross-sectional statistical analysis instead of tracking the same donors.

TCRdb recomputed calls from the 5' RACE reads with MiXCR, one row per CDR3 protein. The sample contains 700,000 or so distinct CDR3 sequences, 8.6% of which appear only once. Germline CDR1 SGHRS, CDR2 YFSETQ. The V and J ends lost 3 bases and 6 bases respectively, with 15 bases between them. This CDR3 region has 15 residues. This sample was also put to use in a study of yellow fever vaccine responses in identical twins.

Sequences were obtained from PBMCs. The chain links TRBV5-1 to TRBJ2-2; D gene uncertain. The sequence was obtained from a woman between 18 and 30 years old in good health. This CDR3 reads CASSYLSRAAGELFF. CDR3 DNA: TGCGCCAGCAGCTATCTAAGCCGGGCCGCCGGGGAGCTGTTTTTT. Combining the CDR3 with reference TRBV5-1 and TRBJ2-2 gives the whole variable domain KAGVTQTPRYLIKTRGQQVTLSCSPISGHRSVSWYQQTPGQGLQFLFEYFSETQRNKGNFPGRFSGRQFSNSRSEMNVSTLELGDSALYLCASSYLSRAAGELFFGEGSRLTVL.